This TCR beta chain is drawn from a study of cytomegalovirus exposure and HLA in healthy donors. Study-wide findings and caveats: Specificity of three CMV-associated chains for CMV antigens was verified in vitro. The likely origin of a cluster of highly shared sequence variants was a sequencing artifact. The study flagged fewer than 200 TCR beta chains as cytomegalovirus-associated.

The PCR was carried out with 60 Vbeta primers and 13 Jbeta primers. Sequenced by immunoSEQ multiplex PCR; TCRdb stores in-frame clones only, minus some. This sample has about 120,000 clones, with roughly 80% found just once. With regard to this clone: Its antigen is not identified.

The CDR3 loop spans 14 amino acids. Trimming removed 4 bases from V and 4 bases from J, with 12 bases in between. The V gene's germline CDR1 is SGHRS and CDR2 YFSETQ. Source material: PBMCs. This clonotype was sampled from a man between 60 and 75 years old in good health and CMV-seropositive. The chain employs TRBV5-1 and TRBJ1-3; D is unclear. The CDR3 sequence: CASSPDLAGNTIYF. The CDR3 DNA reads as TGCGCCAGCAGCCCTGACTTGGCCGGAAACACCATATATTTT. The variable domain in full, completed from reference TRBV5-1 and TRBJ1-3, reads KAGVTQTPRYLIKTRGQQVTLSCSPISGHRSVSWYQQTPGQGLQFLFEYFSETQRNKGNFPGRFSGRQFSNSRSEMNVSTLELGDSALYLCASSPDLAGNTIYFGEGSWLTVV.